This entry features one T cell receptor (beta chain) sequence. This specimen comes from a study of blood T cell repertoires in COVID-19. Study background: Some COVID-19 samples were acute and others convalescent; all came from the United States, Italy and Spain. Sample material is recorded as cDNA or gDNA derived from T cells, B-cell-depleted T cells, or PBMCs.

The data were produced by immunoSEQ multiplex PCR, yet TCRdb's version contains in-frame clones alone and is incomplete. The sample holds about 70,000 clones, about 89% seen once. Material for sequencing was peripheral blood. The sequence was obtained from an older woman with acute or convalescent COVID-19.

The CDR3 region has the DNA TGTGCCAGCAGCTTGGGCCCGGCGGGGGGATTCTACGAGCAGTACTTC. Translation: CASSLGPAGGFYEQYF. The gene calls are TRBV5-5 and TRBJ2-7, with 8 bases identical to TRBD2. The germline gives CDR1 SGHKS, CDR2 YYEKEE (reference sequence). This CDR3 comprises 16 residues. With V trimmed by 0 bases and J by 3 bases, 8 bases remained unmatched.